This is a list of T cell receptor beta chains from one sample in a study of OX40 agonist ivuxolimab in advanced cancers. Only in-frame clones appear in the TCRdb table, and some are missing; sequencing was by immunoSEQ multiplex PCR. The data contain some 86,000 clones, about 91% of them seen just once; the ten biggest clones take up approximately 6.5%. This sample comprised CD4+ or CD8+ T cells sorted from blood, obtained in a trial of the OX40 agonist ivuxolimab. Receptor source: an adult with an advanced solid tumor such as melanoma, head and neck, liver or kidney cancer. Each CDR3 is given with its conserved first and last residue. D genes are given only for firm matches. Clone size appears in some rows only: once, few, many, or a class for an expanded clone.

clone size	D gene	V gene	J gene	CDR3 DNA	CDR3 protein
NA	TRBD1	TRBV28	TRBJ1-4	TGTGCCAGCAGTCAAACAGGGGCAACTAATGAAAAACTGTTTTTT	CASSQTGATNEKLFF
NA	NA	TRBV28	TRBJ2-7	TGTGCCAGCAGTCTCCAGACAGGCTTCTACGAGCAGTACTTC	CASSLQTGFYEQYF
NA	NA	TRBV7-9	TRBJ2-1	TGTGCCAGCAGCTTAGGGTCGACCAGCTCCTCCTCCAATGAGCAGTTCTTC	CASSLGSTSSSSNEQFF
once	NA	TRBV14	TRBJ1-2	TGTGCCAGCAGCCAAGACATATATGGCTACACCTTC	CASSQDIYGYTF
NA	TRBD1	TRBV10-2	TRBJ1-1	TGCGCCAGCAGTGAGTTGGGGACAGGGAGAACTGAAGCTTTCTTT	CASSELGTGRTEAFF
few	NA	TRBV6-1	TRBJ2-7	TGTGCCAGCGGCGAGGTCCGGGGGGAGCAGTACTTC	CASGEVRGEQYF
NA	TRBD1	TRBV5-1	TRBJ1-1	TGCGCCAGCAGCTCGGCTCTACAGGGGTCGGGGACTGAAGCTTTCTTT	CASSSALQGSGTEAFF
NA	TRBD2	TRBV2	TRBJ2-1	TGTGCCAGCGGGCTAGCGGAGGGCAATGAGCAGTTCTTC	CASGLAEGNEQFF
once	TRBD2	TRBV15	TRBJ2-7	TGTGCCACCAGCAGAGATTTCCATCGGACTAGCGGGCACGAGCAGTACTTC	CATSRDFHRTSGHEQYF
NA	NA	TRBV12-5	TRBJ2-3	TGTGCTAGTGGTTTGGGGGGTCAATCGACAGATACGCAGTATTTT	CASGLGGQSTDTQYF
NA	NA	TRBV6-5	TRBJ1-3	TGTGCCAGCAGTTACTCGATTCAGATCTCTGGAAACACCATATATTTT	CASSYSIQISGNTIYF
NA	TRBD1	TRBV7-7	TRBJ2-2	TGTGCTAGCAGCTTGGGGACAGGGGACACCGGGGAGCTGTTTTTT	CASSLGTGDTGELFF
NA	NA	TRBV10-3	TRBJ1-2	TGTGCCATCAGTGAGTCTTATGGCTACACCTTC	CAISESYGYTF
NA	NA	TRBV18	TRBJ2-7	TGTGCCAGCTCACCGGGGGGGCGAGAGCAGTACTTC	CASSPGGREQYF
NA	NA	TRBV28	TRBJ2-7	TGTGCCAGCCGGAGAGGGGCCCCCCCTTACGAGCAGTACTTC	CASRRGAPPYEQYF
NA	TRBD2	TRBV5-1	TRBJ2-1	TGCGCCAGCAGCCAGCGGGAGGGCCGCAATGAGCAGTTCTTC	CASSQREGRNEQFF
NA	TRBD1	TRBV18	TRBJ2-7	TGTGCCAGCTCACCACCGGGACAGGGACTCTACGAGCAGTACTTC	CASSPPGQGLYEQYF
NA	NA	TRBV5-6	TRBJ1-3	TGTGCCAGCAGCTTGGTACAGGGCAGCTCTGGAAACACCATATATTTT	CASSLVQGSSGNTIYF
NA	TRBD1	TRBV19	TRBJ2-2	TGTGCCAGTAGTACCACCGGGACAGCATTAACCGGGGAGCTGTTTTTT	CASSTTGTALTGELFF
NA	TRBD2	TRBV28	TRBJ2-7	TGTGCCAGCAGTTTATTAGGGACTAGCGGGTCCTACGAGCAGTACTTC	CASSLLGTSGSYEQYF
NA	TRBD2	TRBV4-2	TRBJ2-7	TGTGCCAGCAGCCAAGATAGGACTAGCGGATACGAGCAGTACTTC	CASSQDRTSGYEQYF
NA	TRBD1	TRBV2	TRBJ1-3	TGTGCCAGCAGTGTGGGACAGGGCTCTGGAAACACCATATATTTT	CASSVGQGSGNTIYF
NA	NA	TRBV28	TRBJ1-4	TGTGCCAGCAGGGGCGGGGGGAGTTATAATGAAAAACTGTTTTTT	CASRGGGSYNEKLFF
NA	TRBD2	TRBV2	TRBJ2-7	TGTGCCAGCAGGACTGCTAGCGGCAGCTCCTACGAGCAGTACTTC	CASRTASGSSYEQYF
NA	NA	TRBV18	TRBJ2-1	TGTGCCAGCTCATCCTCAGGGGTTGGCTCCTACAATGAGCAGTTCTTC	CASSSSGVGSYNEQFF
NA	NA	TRBV11-2	TRBJ1-2	TGTGCCAGCAGCGCAACCCCATATGGCTACACCTTC	CASSATPYGYTF
NA	NA	TRBV5-1	TRBJ2-7	TGCGCCAGCAGCTTGGGAGGGGGGGGTCCATCCTACGAGCAGTACTTC	CASSLGGGGPSYEQYF
NA	TRBD2	TRBV28	TRBJ2-7	TGTGCCAGCAGTCTCCCCCTAGCGGACGCTCGCTACGAGCAGTACTTC	CASSLPLADARYEQYF
NA	NA	TRBV7-2	TRBJ2-5	TGTGCCAGCAGCACCTGGGCGCGGGGAGGGACCCAGTACTTC	CASSTWARGGTQYF
NA	NA	TRBV5-4	TRBJ2-5	TGTGCCAGCAGCTGGGGGGGCGGGAGTGAAGAGACCCAGTACTTC	CASSWGGGSEETQYF
NA	NA	TRBV6-1	TRBJ1-5	TGTGCCAGCAGTGTTTTGGGGGATCAGCCCCAGCATTTT	CASSVLGDQPQHF
NA	TRBD1	TRBV19	TRBJ2-3	TGTGCCAGTAGTATAGACCTAGGATGGGACAGGGTCAGAACAGATACGCAGTATTTT	CASSIDLGWDRVRTDTQYF
NA	NA	TRBV7-7	TRBJ2-5	TGTGCTAGCAGCTCTGGAGAGACCCAGTACTTC	CASSSGETQYF
NA	NA	TRBV11-2	TRBJ1-3	TGTGCCAGCAGCTTAGGACAGTCTGGAAACACCATATATTTT	CASSLGQSGNTIYF
NA	TRBD1	TRBV19	TRBJ1-5	TGTGCCAGTAGTCCGGCAGGGGGAAGCAATCAGCCCCAGCATTTT	CASSPAGGSNQPQHF
NA	NA	TRBV19	TRBJ2-2	TGTGCCAGTAGTCCAGCGGTGAAGGACACCGGGGAGCTGTTTTTT	CASSPAVKDTGELFF
NA	NA	TRBV6-1	TRBJ2-2	TGTGCCAGCAGTGAAAAGGGACTCCCCCCCGGGGAGCTGTTTTTT	CASSEKGLPPGELFF
NA	NA	TRBV5-1	TRBJ2-3	TGCGCCAGCGGCAGGGGTTTAGATACGCAGTATTTT	CASGRGLDTQYF
NA	NA	TRBV23-1	TRBJ1-2	TGCGCCAGCAGAACAGCCCGCGGCTACACCTTC	CASRTARGYTF
NA	TRBD1	TRBV27	TRBJ2-5	TGTGCCAGCAGACCCCAGGACAGGTACGAAGAGACCCAGTACTTC	CASRPQDRYEETQYF
NA	NA	TRBV5-5	TRBJ2-2	TGTGCCAGCAGCGAGACGGGCGGGGAGCTGTTTTTT	CASSETGGELFF
few	NA	TRBV19	TRBJ1-1	TGTGCCAGTAGTCTCACGACAGGTTCGAACACTGAAGCTTTCTTT	CASSLTTGSNTEAFF
NA	NA	TRBV19	TRBJ2-1	TGTGCCAGTAGTACCTCCTTTTCAAGCGGTCTTGAGCAGTTCTTC	CASSTSFSSGLEQFF
NA	TRBD2	TRBV10-3	TRBJ2-3	TGTGCCATCAGCGGTCTAGCGGGAGGGCCAGATACGCAGTATTTT	CAISGLAGGPDTQYF
few	NA	TRBV7-2	TRBJ2-1	TGTGCCAGCAGCTTAGGAGGGTTTAGTGAGCAGTTCTTC	CASSLGGFSEQFF
NA	NA	TRBV28	TRBJ2-1	TGTGCCAGCATTGTCGGGACGGACTCCTACAATGAGCAGTTCTTC	CASIVGTDSYNEQFF
NA	TRBD2	TRBV14	TRBJ2-1	TGTGCCAGCAGCCAAGTCTTCCTCTCTAGCGGGAGATACGGGGAGCAGTTCTTC	CASSQVFLSSGRYGEQFF
NA	NA	TRBV9	TRBJ2-7	TGTGCCAGCAGCGTAGGGCAGGGATTTGTGGTCGAGCAGTACTTC	CASSVGQGFVVEQYF
NA	NA	TRBV5-1	TRBJ2-1	TGCGCCAGCAGCCCCTTAGGAGTTCCCTACAATGAGCAGTTCTTC	CASSPLGVPYNEQFF
NA	NA	TRBV7-9	TRBJ1-2	TGTGCCAGCAGCTTGGAGGGGCAGGGCGGCTACACCTTC	CASSLEGQGGYTF
NA	NA	TRBV28	TRBJ2-7	TGTGCCAGCAGTCCACAGATATACGAGCAGTACTTC	CASSPQIYEQYF
NA	NA	TRBV5-5	TRBJ1-2	TGTGCCAGCAGCGACCGCTATGGCTACACCTTC	CASSDRYGYTF
NA	NA	TRBV7-9	TRBJ2-1	TGTGCCAGCAGCTTACCGGGGACTGGCCACAATGAGCAGTTCTTC	CASSLPGTGHNEQFF